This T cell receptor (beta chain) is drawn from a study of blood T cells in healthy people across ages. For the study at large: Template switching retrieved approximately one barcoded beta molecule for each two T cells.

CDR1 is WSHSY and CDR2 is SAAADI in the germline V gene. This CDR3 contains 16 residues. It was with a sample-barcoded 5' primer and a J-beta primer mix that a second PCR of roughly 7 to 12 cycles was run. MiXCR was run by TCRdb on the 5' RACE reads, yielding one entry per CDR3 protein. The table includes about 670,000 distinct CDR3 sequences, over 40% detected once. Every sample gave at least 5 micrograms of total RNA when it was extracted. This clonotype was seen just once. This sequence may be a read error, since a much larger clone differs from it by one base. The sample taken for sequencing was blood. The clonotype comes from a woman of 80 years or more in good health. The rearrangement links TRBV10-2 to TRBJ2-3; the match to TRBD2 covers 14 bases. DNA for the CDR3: TGCACCAGCAGTGAGGGACTAGCGGGGGCCTCAGATACGCAGTATTTT. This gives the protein CTSSEGLAGASDTQYF.